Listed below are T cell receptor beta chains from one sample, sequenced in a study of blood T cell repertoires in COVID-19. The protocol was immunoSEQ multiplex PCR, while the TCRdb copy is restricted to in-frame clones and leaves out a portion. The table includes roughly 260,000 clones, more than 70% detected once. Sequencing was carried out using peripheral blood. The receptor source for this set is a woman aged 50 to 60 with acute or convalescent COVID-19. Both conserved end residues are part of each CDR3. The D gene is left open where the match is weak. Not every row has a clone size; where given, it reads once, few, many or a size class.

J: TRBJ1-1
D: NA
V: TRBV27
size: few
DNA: TGTGCCAGCAGTTTCTCAGGGGCCCAGGGCACTGAAGCTTTCTTT
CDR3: CASSFSGAQGTEAFF

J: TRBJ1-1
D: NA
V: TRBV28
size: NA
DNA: TGTGCCAGCTACCGGGACAAGGCTTTCTTT
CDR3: CASYRDKAFF

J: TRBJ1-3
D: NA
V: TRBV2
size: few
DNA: TGTGCCAGCAGTGACAGCACGCGGGGAAACACCATATATTTT
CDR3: CASSDSTRGNTIYF

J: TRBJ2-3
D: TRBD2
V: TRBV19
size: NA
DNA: TGTGCCAGTAGTACCCATAGCGGGAGCTCAGATACGCAGTATTTT
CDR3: CASSTHSGSSDTQYF

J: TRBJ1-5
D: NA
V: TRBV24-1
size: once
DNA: TGTGCCACCAGTGCAGGGGTTCAGCCCCAGCATTTT
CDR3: CATSAGVQPQHF

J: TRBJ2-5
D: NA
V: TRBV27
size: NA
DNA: TGTGCCAGCAGTCTTAGCTACTTCCAAGAGACCCAGTACTTC
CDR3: CASSLSYFQETQYF

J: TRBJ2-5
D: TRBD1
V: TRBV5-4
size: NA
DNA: TGTGCCAGCAGCCAGGGACAGAGCCAAGAGACCCAGTACTTC
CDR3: CASSQGQSQETQYF

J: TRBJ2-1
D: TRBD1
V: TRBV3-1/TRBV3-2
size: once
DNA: TGTGCCAGCAGCCAAGAAAAAGGGACAGGTAAATACAATGAGCAGTTCTTC
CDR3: CASSQEKGTGKYNEQFF

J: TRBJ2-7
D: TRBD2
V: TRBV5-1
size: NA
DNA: TGCGCCAGCAGCCCCCTGGCGGGAGGGTCCTACGAGCAGTACTTC
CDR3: CASSPLAGGSYEQYF

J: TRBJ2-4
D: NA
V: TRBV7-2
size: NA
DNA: TGTGCCAGCAGCTACGGGAAAGGCGGAGCCAAAAACATTCAGTACTTC
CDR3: CASSYGKGGAKNIQYF

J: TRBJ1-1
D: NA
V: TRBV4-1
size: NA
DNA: TGCGCCAGCAGCCCCCAGATTACGAACACTGAAGCTTTCTTT
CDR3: CASSPQITNTEAFF

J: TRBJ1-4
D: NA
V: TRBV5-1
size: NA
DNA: TGCGCCAGCAGCTCGGGGGGGAGTAGGAATGAAAAACTGTTTTTT
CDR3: CASSSGGSRNEKLFF

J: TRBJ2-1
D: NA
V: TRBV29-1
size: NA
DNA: TGCAGCGTGACACAGGGCGGTGAGCAGTTCTTC
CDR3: CSVTQGGEQFF

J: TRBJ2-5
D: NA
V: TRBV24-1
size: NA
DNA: TGTGCCACCAGAGGACCCGGGGTAGAGACCCAGTACTTC
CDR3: CATRGPGVETQYF